This T cell receptor (beta chain) appears in the sequencing data of a study of CD8 T cells in ankylosing spondylitis. Whole-study findings and limits: Blood from ankylosing spondylitis patients appeared to carry a characteristic eight-variant TCR beta motif.

Each CDR3 protein gets one entry after TCRdb re-called the 5' RACE reads with MiXCR. The sample has roughly 370,000 distinct CDR3 sequences, approximately 20% seen once. The sample holds a few counts of this clonotype. Its target is not known. CDR3 size: 13 residues. Looked up from germline, CDR1 is MNHEY and CDR2 is SMNVEV (reference sequence). Trimming took off 3 bases at V and 6 bases at J, with 9 bases between the two ends. The sample comprised blood, either unsorted or a sorted T cell fraction (not recorded which). The origin of this receptor is a male donor with ankylosing spondylitis. The chain employs TRBV27 and TRBJ2-4; D perhaps matches TRBD2 (5 bases). The CDR3 is CASSFGLANIQYF. The CDR3 DNA reads as TGTGCCAGCAGTTTCGGTCTAGCAAACATTCAGTACTTC.